This T cell receptor (beta chain) was documented in a study of radiotherapy plus CTLA-4 blockade in lung cancer. Germline CDR1 is MNHNS and CDR2 is SASEGT. V was trimmed by 6 bases and J by 3 bases, leaving 12 bases between them. The CDR3 sequence is 13 residues long. Findings of the study overall: Tumor-derived TCR clones expanded in blood after radiotherapy plus ipilimumab.

The assay was immunoSEQ multiplex PCR, and TCRdb's table has in-frame clones only and misses some. The sample shows 75,000 to 95,000 clones, more than 70% of them seen only once. This clone was seen a few times. The antigen is unknown. The source of this sequence is a human donor with non-small cell lung cancer that progressed on radiotherapy plus ipilimumab. The V call is TRBV6-1, the J call TRBJ2-7; D perhaps matches TRBD1 (6 bases). The specimen comprised peripheral blood, sampled from a patient treated with radiotherapy plus ipilimumab. CDR3 in amino acids: CASRDGQYYEQYF. The CDR3 DNA reads TGTGCCAGCAGAGACGGACAGTACTACGAGCAGTACTTC.